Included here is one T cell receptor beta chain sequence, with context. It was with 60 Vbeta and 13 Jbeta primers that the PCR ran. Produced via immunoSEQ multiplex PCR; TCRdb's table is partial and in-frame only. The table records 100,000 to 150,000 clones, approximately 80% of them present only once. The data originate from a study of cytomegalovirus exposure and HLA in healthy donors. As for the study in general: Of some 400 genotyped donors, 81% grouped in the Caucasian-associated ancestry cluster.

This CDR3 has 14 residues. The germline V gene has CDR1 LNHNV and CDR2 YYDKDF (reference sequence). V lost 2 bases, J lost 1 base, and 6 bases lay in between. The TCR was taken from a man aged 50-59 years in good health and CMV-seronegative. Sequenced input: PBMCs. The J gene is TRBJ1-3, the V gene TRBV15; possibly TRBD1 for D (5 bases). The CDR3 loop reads CATSRQGSGNTIYF. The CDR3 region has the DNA TGTGCCACCAGCAGACAGGGTTCTGGAAACACCATATATTTT.